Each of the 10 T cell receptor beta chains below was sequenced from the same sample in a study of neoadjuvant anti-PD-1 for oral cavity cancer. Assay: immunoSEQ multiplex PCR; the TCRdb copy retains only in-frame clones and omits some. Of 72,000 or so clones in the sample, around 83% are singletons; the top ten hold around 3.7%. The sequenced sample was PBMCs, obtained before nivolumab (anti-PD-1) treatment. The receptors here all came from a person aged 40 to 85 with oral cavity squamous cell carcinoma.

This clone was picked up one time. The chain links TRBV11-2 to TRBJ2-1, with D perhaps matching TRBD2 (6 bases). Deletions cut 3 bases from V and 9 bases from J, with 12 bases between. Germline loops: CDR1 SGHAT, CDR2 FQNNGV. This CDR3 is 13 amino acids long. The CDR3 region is CASSFPLGGEQFF. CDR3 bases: TGTGCCAGCAGCTTTCCCTTGGGGGGTGAGCAGTTCTTC. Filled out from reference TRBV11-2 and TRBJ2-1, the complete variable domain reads EAGVAQSPRYKIIEKRQSVAFWCNPISGHATLYWYQQILGQGPKLLIQFQNNGVVDDSQLPKDRFSAERLKGVDSTLKIQPAKLEDSAVYLCASSFPLGGEQFFGPGTRLTVL.

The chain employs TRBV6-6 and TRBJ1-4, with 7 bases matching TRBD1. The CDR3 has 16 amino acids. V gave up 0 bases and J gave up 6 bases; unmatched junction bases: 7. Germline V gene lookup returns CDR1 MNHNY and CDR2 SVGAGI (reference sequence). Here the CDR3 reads CASSYSSAGGDEKLFF. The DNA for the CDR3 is TGTGCCAGCAGTTACTCGTCGGCAGGGGGGGATGAAAAACTGTTTTTT.

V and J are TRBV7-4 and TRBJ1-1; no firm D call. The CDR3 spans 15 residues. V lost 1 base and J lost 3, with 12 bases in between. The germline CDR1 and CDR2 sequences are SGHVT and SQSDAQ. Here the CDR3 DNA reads TGTGCCAGCAGCTTAGAGGCGGGCAAGTACACTGAAGCTTTCTTT. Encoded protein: CASSLEAGKYTEAFF.

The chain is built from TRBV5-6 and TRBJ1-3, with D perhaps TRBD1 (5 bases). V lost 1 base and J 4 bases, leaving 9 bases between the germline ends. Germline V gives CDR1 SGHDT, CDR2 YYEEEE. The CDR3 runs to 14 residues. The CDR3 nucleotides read TGTGCCAGCAGCTTGCGGGGACCGGGAAACACCATATATTTT. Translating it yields CASSLRGPGNTIYF.

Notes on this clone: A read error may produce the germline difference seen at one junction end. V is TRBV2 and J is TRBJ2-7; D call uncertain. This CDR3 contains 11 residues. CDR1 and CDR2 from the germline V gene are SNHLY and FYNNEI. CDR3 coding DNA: TGTGCCAGCAGTGTTGACACCTCATCGTCGTTC. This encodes CASSVDTSSSF.

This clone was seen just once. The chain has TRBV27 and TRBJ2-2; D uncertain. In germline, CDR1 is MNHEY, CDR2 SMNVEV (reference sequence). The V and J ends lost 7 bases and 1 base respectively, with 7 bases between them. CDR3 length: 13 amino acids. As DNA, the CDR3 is TGTGCCAGCAAGGCAGGGAACACCGGGGAGCTGTTTTTT. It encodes CASKAGNTGELFF.

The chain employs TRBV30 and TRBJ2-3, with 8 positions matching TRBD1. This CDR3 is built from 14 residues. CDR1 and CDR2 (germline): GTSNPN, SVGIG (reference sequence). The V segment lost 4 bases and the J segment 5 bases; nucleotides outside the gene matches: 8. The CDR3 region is CAWNAGQGRDTQYF. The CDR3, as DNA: TGTGCCTGGAACGCCGGACAGGGAAGAGATACGCAGTATTTT.

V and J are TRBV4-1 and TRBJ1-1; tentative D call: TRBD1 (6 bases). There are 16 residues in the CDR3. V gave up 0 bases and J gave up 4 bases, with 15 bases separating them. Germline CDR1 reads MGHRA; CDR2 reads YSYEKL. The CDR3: CASSQDRWGLGTEAFF. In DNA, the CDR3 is TGCGCCAGCAGCCAAGATCGTTGGGGGCTGGGCACTGAAGCTTTCTTT.

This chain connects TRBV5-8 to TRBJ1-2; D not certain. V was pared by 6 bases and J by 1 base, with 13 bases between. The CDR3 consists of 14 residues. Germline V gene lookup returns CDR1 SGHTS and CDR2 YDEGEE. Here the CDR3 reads CASTKGRLNYGYTF. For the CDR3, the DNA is TGTGCCAGCACCAAGGGTCGGCTTAACTATGGCTACACCTTC.

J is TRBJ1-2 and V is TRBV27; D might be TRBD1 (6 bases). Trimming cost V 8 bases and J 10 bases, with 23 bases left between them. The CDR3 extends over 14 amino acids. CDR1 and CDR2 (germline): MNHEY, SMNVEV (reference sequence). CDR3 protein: CASGHTGTRGVYTF. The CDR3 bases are TGTGCCAGCGGACACACCGGGACAAGGGGGGTCTACACCTTC.